This T cell receptor (beta chain) was found in a study of blood T cell repertoires in COVID-19. Overall study: The origin of the acute and convalescent COVID-19 samples was the United States, Italy and Spain.

In the authors' methods: Amplification from reference gene primers served as the basis for estimated nucleated cell counts. Profiled with immunoSEQ multiplex PCR; TCRdb holds only in-frame clones, not every one. The V and J calls and clone size come from that table; D and trimming were worked out from the DNA. The table lists approximately 150,000 clones, roughly nine tenths of them singletons, with about a sixth in the top ten. CDR3 size: 12 residues. Germline V CDR1 and CDR2: SGHNT, YYREEE (reference sequence). In regard to this clone: Germline is not matched at one junction end, which may reflect a read error.

The chain couples TRBV5-4 to TRBJ2-4, with 13 bases that match TRBD2. Sequencing used peripheral blood. The receptor was isolated from a man aged 60-69 years with active or convalescent COVID-19. CDR3 nucleotides: TGTGCCAGCAGCGTGACTAGCGGGAGGTCGACCTTC. Translated: CASSVTSGRSTF.